This TCR beta chain is from a study of CD8+CD57+ T cells in acquired aplastic anemia. Across the whole study: Across the sorted CD4+ and CD8+ cells, DNA amounts averaged approximately 3.1 ug. Study results and caveats: Patients and controls shared approximately 30 CD8+ CDR3 sequences, highly expressed in patients. Simpson's diversity of CD8+ cells was not significantly different in patients compared with controls.

Concerning this clonotype itself: Its antigen is unidentified.

The germline V gene encodes CDR1 MGHRA and CDR2 YSYEKL. Trimming removed 0 bases from V and 1 base from J, with 10 bases in between. The CDR3 covers 15 residues. An expansion of CD8+CD57+ cells by flow cytometry had been shown in patients chosen for sequencing. Severe acquired aplastic anemia affected all patients. Researchers used genomic DNA as the template to profile TCR beta VDJ and CDR3. TCRdb reanalysed the reads using MiXCR and keeps one entry per CDR3 protein. The sample holds about 180,000 distinct CDR3 sequences, less than 60% seen once. Sequenced material: sorted CD4+, CD8+, or CD8+CD57+ T cells (not recorded which) from PBMCs. This TCR was sampled from a human donor with aplastic anemia. The chain recombines TRBV4-1 with TRBJ2-7; D may be TRBD1 (5 bases). Here the CDR3 reads CASSQERGGSYEQYF. The CDR3, as DNA: TGCGCCAGCAGCCAAGAAAGGGGCGGTTCCTACGAGCAGTACTTC.